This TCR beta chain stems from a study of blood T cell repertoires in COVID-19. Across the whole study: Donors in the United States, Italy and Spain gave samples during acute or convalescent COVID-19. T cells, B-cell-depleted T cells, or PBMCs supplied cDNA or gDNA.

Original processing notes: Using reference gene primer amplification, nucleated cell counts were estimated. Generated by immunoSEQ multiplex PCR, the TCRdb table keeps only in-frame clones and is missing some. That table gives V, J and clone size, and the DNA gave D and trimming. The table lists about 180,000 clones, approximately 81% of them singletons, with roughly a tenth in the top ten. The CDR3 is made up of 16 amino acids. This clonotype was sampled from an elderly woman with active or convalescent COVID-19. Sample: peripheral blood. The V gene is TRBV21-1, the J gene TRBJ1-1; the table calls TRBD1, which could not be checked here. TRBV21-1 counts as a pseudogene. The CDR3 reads CASNGTARGMNTEAFF. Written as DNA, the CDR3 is TGTGCCAGCAATGGGACAGCGAGGGGGATGAACACTGAAGCTTTCTTT.